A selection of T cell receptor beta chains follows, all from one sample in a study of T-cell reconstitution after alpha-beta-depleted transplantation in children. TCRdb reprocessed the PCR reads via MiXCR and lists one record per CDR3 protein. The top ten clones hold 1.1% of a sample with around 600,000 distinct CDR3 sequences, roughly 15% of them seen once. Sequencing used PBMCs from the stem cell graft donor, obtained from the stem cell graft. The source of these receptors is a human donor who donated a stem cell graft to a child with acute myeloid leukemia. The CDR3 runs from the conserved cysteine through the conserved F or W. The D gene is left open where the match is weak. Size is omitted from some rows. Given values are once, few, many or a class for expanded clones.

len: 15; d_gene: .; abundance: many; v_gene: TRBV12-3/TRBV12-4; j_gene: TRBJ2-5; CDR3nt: TGTGCCAGCAGTTTGGGACTTTCCTCGGGGGAGACCCAGTACTTC; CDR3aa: CASSLGLSSGETQYF
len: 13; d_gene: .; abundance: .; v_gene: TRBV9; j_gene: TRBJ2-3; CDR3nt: TGTGCCAGCAGCGTAGGGGGCGCAAATACGCAGTATTTT; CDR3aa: CASSVGGANTQYF
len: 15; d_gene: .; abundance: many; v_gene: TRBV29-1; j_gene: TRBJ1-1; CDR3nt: TGCAGCGTGACCCGGGACCGGGCATTGAACACTGAAGCTTTCTTT; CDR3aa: CSVTRDRALNTEAFF
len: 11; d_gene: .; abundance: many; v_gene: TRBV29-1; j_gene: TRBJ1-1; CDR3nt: TGCAGCGCTGACAGCAACACTGAAGCTTTCTTT; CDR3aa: CSADSNTEAFF
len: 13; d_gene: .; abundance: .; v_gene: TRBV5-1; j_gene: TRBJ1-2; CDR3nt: TGCGCCAGCAGCTTGGCCGATGGGAACAACTACACCTTC; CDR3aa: CASSLADGNNYTF
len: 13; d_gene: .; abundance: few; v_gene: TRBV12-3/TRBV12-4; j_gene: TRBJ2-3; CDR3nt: TGTGCCAGCAGTGCCGGGACCCAAGATACGCAGTATTTT; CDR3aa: CASSAGTQDTQYF
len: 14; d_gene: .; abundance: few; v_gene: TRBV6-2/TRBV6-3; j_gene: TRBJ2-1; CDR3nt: TGTGCCAGCAGTTACTCGGCAGCGGACAATGAGCAGTTCTTC; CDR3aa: CASSYSAADNEQFF
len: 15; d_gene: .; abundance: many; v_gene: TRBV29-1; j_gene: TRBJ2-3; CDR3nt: TGCAGCGTTGATCCAAGGGGCCTGAGCACAGATACGCAGTATTTT; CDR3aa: CSVDPRGLSTDTQYF
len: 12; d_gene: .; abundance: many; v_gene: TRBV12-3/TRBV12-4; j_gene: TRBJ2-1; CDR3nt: TGTGCCAGCAGTTTAGGGGTAGATGAGCAGTTCTTC; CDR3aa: CASSLGVDEQFF
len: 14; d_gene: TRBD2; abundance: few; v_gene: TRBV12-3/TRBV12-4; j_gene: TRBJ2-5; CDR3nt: TGTGCCAGCACCATAGCGGGGGCACAAGAGACCCAGTACTTC; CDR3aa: CASTIAGAQETQYF
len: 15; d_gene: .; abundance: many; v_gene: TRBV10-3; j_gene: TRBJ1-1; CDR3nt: TGTGCCATCAGCGCCGACCACATGGGGGACACTGAAGCTTTCTTT; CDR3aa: CAISADHMGDTEAFF
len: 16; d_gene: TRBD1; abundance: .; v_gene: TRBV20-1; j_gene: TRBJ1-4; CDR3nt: TGCAGTGCTAGAGATCCCGGGACAGGTTGGGGAGAAAAACTGTTTTTT; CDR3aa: CSARDPGTGWGEKLFF
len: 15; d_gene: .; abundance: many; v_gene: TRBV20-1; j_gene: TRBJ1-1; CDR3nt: TGCAGTGCTAGAGCCTCCCCTAGAGGGGACACTGAAGCTTTCTTT; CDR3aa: CSARASPRGDTEAFF
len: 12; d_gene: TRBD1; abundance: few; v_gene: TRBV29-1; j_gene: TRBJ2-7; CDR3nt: TGCAGCGTGAGGGGGCCGACCTACGAGCAGTACTTC; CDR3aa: CSVRGPTYEQYF
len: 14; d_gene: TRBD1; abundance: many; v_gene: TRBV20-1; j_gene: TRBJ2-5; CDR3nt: TGCAGTGTCCCGCCCGGGACAGGGCAAGAGACCCAGTACTTC; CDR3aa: CSVPPGTGQETQYF
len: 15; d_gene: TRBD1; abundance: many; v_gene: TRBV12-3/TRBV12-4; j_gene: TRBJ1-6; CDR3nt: TGTGCCAGCAGTTTGAACGGACAGGCCCTCGTCTCCCTCCACTTT; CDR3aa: CASSLNGQALVSLHF
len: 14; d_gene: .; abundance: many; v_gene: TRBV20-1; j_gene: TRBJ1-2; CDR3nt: TGCAGTGCTAGTGAGGGTAAAGGGGCCTATGGCTACACCTTC; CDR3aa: CSASEGKGAYGYTF
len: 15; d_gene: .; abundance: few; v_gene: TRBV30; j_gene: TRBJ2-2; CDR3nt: TGTGCCTGGAGTGTCCACCCTTCGAACACCGGGGAGCTGTTTTTT; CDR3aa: CAWSVHPSNTGELFF
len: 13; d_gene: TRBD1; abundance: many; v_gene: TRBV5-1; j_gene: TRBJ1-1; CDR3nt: TGCGCCAGCAGCTACGGACAGGCGGCTGAAGCTTTCTTT; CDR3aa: CASSYGQAAEAFF
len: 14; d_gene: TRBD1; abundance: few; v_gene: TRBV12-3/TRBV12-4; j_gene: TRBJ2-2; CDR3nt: TGTGCCAGCAGTGTGACAGGGCAGGCCGGGGAGCTGTTTTTT; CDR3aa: CASSVTGQAGELFF
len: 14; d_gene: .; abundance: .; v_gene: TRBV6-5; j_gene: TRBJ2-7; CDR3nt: TGTGCCAGCAGTTACTCGGGGGGGGCGAACGAGCAGTACTTC; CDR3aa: CASSYSGGANEQYF
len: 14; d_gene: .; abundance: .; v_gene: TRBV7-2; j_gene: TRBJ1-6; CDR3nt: TGTGCCAGCAGCTTAGGGGAAGGGCTGTCACCCCTCCACTTT; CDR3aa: CASSLGEGLSPLHF
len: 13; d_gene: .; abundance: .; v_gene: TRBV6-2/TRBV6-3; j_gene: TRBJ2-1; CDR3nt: TGTGCCAGCAGTTTCCAGGTGCGTCCTGAGCAGTTCTTC; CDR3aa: CASSFQVRPEQFF
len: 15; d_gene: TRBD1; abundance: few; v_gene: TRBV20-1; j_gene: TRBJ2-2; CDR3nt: TGCAGTGCTCCTCGACAGGGGGCGATGGGCGGGGAGCTGTTTTTT; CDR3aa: CSAPRQGAMGGELFF
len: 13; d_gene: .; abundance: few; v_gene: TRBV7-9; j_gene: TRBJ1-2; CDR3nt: TGTGCCAGCAGCTTGCGGGCGGAGTATGGCTACACCTTC; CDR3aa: CASSLRAEYGYTF
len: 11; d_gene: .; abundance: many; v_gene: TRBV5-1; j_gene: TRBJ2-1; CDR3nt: TGCGCCAGCAGCTTCGGGGGCCAGCAGTTCTTC; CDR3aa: CASSFGGQQFF
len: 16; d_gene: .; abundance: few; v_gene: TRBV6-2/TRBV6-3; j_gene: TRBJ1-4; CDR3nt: TGTGCCAGCAGCTACGGAGACCCCCGGACTAATGAAAAACTGTTTTTT; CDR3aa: CASSYGDPRTNEKLFF
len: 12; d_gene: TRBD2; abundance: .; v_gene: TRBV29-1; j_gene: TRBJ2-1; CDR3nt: TGCAGCGGCCGAGCGGGGGGGGGTGAGCAGTTCTTC; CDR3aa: CSGRAGGGEQFF
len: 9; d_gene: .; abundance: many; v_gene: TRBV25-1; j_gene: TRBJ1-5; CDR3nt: TGTGCCAGCCATCAGCCCCAGCATTTT; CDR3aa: CASHQPQHF
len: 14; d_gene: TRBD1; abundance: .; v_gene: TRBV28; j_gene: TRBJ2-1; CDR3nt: TGTGCCAGCAGGTCCGGGACAGAGGACAATGAGCAGTTCTTC; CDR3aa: CASRSGTEDNEQFF
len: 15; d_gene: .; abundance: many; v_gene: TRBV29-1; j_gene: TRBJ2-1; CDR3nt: TGCAGCGTTGAAGAGGACAGGACTAGATACAATGAGCAGTTCTTC; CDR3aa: CSVEEDRTRYNEQFF
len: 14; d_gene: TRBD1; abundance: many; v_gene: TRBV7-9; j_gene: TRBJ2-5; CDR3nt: TGTGCCAGCAGCCCCAGGACAGGGGAAGAGACCCAGTACTTC; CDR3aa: CASSPRTGEETQYF
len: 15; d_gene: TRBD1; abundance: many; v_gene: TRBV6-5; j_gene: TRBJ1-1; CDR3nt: TGTGCCAGCAGTTACTCTTGGACAGGGGAAACTGAAGCTTTCTTT; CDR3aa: CASSYSWTGETEAFF
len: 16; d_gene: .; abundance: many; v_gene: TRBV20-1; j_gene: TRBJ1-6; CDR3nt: TGCAGTGCTAGAGCCGAGCCAAGGACCTATAATTCACCCCTCCACTTT; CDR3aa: CSARAEPRTYNSPLHF
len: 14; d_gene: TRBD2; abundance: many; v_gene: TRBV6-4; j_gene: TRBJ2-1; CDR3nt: TGTGCCTCCGCCCGCAGGGAGGGCAGCCATGAGCAGTTCTTC; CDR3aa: CASARREGSHEQFF
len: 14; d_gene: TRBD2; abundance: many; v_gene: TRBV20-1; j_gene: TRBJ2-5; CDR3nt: TGCAGTGCTAGAGATCTAGCGGGCCAAGAGACCCAGTACTTC; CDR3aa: CSARDLAGQETQYF
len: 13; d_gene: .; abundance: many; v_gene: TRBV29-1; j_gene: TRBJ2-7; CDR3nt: TGCAGCGTTGCTCGGACAGCCGGCTACGAGCAGTACTTC; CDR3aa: CSVARTAGYEQYF
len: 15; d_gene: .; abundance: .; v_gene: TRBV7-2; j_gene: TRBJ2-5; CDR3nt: TGTGCCAGCAGCCCCGGGACCAGAAAAGAAGAGACCCAGTACTTC; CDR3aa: CASSPGTRKEETQYF
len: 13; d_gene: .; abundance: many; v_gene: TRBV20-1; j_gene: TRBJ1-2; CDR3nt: TGCAGTGCTAGTCCCCCCCAGAATTATGGCTACACCTTC; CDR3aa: CSASPPQNYGYTF
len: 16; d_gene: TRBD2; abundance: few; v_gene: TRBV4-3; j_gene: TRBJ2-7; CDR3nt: TGCGCCAGCAGCCAGGAATTAGCGGGGCGGACCTACGAGCAGTACTTC; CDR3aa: CASSQELAGRTYEQYF
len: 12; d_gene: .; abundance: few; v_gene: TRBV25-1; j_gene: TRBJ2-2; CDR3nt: TGTGCCAGCAGTGAGTTTCCCGGGGAGCTGTTTTTT; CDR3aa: CASSEFPGELFF
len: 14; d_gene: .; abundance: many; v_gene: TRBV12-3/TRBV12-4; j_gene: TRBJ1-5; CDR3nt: TGTGCCAGCAGTTACCGTGTTAGCAATCAGCCCCAGCATTTT; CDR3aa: CASSYRVSNQPQHF
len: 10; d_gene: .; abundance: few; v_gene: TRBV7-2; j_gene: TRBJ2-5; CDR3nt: TGTGCCAGCAGCTTAGAACCCCAGTACTTC; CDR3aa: CASSLEPQYF
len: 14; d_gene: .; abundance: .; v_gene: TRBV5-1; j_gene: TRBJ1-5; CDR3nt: TGCGCCAGCAGCTTGACGCCTAGCAATCAGCCCCAGCATTTT; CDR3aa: CASSLTPSNQPQHF
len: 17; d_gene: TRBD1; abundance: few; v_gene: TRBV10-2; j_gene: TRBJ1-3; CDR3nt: TGCGCCAGCAGTGGGGCAGGGGGCAAAACTGCTGGAAACACCATATATTTT; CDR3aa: CASSGAGGKTAGNTIYF
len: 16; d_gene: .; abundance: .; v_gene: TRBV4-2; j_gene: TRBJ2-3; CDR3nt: TGTGCCAGCAGCCACTCCGGGACGGCTAGCACAGATACGCAGTATTTT; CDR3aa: CASSHSGTASTDTQYF
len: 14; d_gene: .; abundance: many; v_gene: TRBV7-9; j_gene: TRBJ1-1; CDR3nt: TGTGCCAGCAGCTTATCCGCGGTCGGCGCTGAAGCTTTCTTT; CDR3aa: CASSLSAVGAEAFF